This TCR beta chain was documented in a study of glioma-infiltrating T cells after dendritic cell vaccination (dated by TCRdb to about 2016). For the study in its entirety: The cohort comprised about 15 glioblastoma patients from Phase I and II dendritic cell vaccination trials, 9 newly diagnosed and 6 with recurrent disease. In glioblastoma patients vaccinated with dendritic cells, deep sequencing of TCR beta CDR3 regions served to measure the amount of tumor-infiltrating lymphocytes and to compare repertoires between tumor and blood. Autologous tumor lysate-pulsed dendritic cell vaccination was administered to the patients between about 2002 and 2012. Survival after dendritic cell vaccination was correlated with TCR sequencing metrics such as TIL content and the overlap between tumor and blood repertoires. The vaccine was prepared from monocyte-derived dendritic cells that were cultured for 6 to 7 days with IL-4 and GM-CSF and then pulsed overnight with autologous tumor lysate. Three intradermal dendritic cell vaccine injections were administered to patients at biweekly intervals in the arm below the axilla.

The sample's time point label, in plain terms: after dendritic cell vaccination, including at tumor progression/relapse. Patients were selected on the basis of adequate residual fresh-frozen tumor tissue and more than two years of available survival data. An isocitrate dehydrogenase mutation was not carried by any of the glioblastoma patients, although molecular status was otherwise variable. PBMC collection took place before vaccination, two weeks after the third vaccination, and at tumor progression if progression occurred. The Qiagen DNeasy Blood extraction Kit was used for extraction of genomic DNA. In the case of this clone: Its antigen remains unidentified. Base qualities are missing; no much larger clone stands one base away.

The paper's findings and limits, for the study overall: The cohort was small and heterogeneous, few patients had complete blood and tumor sets, and even fewer had initial-recurrent tumor pairs. No direct relationship between TCR clonality and survival was found, suggesting that a diverse polyclonal response may matter. After dendritic cell vaccination, a higher estimated pretreatment TIL content predicted longer time to progression and longer overall survival. The three-group TCR overlap response model was described as speculative and requiring prospective validation.

The immunoSEQ assay amplified TCRB CDR3 regions from roughly 2 micrograms of genomic DNA, or from all available DNA when less than that amount was available. Multiplex PCR used 60 forward primers for TCR V beta segments and 13 reverse primers for J beta segments. To estimate the number of reads per starting template, synthetic control templates were added to each sample at limiting dilution. The Illumina HiSeq System generated 87 bp sequencing reads. Per the source publication's procedure: PCR and sequencing errors were removed by a nearest neighbor algorithm that merged closely related sequences. TCR overlap was defined as the percentage of unique tumor TCR beta sequences that were also present in the same patient's peripheral blood. TCRdb stores this immuneACCESS table with in-frame sequences only. Part of the clones is absent; in the studies checked, under half of the shortfall reflects unresolved V genes, and no reason is known for the rest. V, J and clone size are taken as reported in that table, and D and trimming were inferred from the DNA itself. This sample comprises 100,000 or so clones, approximately 80% of them detected only once. The ten largest make up approximately 5.5% of the sample.

The CDR3 has 18 amino acids, counting the end cysteine and phenylalanine. Kept here is only the CDR3 DNA, which spans 54 bases and is read in frame from base 1. CDR1 and CDR2 are drawn from the germline V gene (reference sequence): SGHNT, YYREEE. A distance of 17 bases separates the germline ends of V and J, which lose 0 bases and 1 base respectively. The rearranged chain carries TRBV5-4 and TRBJ2-4; perhaps TRBD2 is the D gene, with 7 bases matching. The receptor comes from a human donor with glioblastoma. Sequencing used blood, obtained after dendritic cell vaccination. The CDR3 region: CASSLDGGPHRAKNIQYF. The DNA reads TGTGCCAGCAGCTTGGACGGGGGGCCACACCGGGCCAAAAACATTCAGTACTTC.